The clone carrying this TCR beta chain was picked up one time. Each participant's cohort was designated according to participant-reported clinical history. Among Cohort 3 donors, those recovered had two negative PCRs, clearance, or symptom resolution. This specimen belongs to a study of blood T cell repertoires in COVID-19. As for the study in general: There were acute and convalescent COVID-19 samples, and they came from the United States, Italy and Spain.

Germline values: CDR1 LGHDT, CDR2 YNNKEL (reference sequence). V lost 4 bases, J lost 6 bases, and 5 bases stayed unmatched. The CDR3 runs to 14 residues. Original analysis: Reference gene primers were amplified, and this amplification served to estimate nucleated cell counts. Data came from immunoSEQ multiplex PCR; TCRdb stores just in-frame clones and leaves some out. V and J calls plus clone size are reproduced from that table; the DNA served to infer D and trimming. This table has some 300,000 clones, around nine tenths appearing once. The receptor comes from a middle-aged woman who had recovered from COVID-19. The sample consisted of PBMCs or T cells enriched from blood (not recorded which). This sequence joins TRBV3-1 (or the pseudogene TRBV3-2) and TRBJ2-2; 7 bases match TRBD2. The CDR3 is CASSLRAGAGELFF. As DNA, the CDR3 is TGTGCCAGCAGCCTAAGGGCGGGGGCCGGGGAGCTGTTTTTT.